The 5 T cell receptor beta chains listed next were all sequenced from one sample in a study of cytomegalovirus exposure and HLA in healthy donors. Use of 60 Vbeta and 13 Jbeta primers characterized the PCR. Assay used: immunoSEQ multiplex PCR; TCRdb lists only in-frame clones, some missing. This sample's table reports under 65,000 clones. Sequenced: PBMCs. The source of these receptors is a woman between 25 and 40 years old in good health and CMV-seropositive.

CDR3: CASSIGTSGGTEQFF. In nucleotides, the CDR3 is TGTGCCAGTAGTATTGGGACTAGCGGGGGGACTGAGCAGTTCTTC. The V and J genes are TRBV19 and TRBJ2-1, with 15 bases fitting TRBD2. CDR1 and CDR2 from the germline V gene are LNHDA and SQIVND (reference sequence). J lost 9 bases, V lost 3 bases, and 3 bases had no gene match. The CDR3 has 15 amino acids.

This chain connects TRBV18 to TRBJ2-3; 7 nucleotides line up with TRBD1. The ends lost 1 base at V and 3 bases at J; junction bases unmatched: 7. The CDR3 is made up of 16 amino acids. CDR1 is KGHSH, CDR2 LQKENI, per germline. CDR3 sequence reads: CASSPQGARNTDTQYF. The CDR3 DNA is TGTGCCAGCTCACCACAGGGGGCTCGGAATACAGATACGCAGTATTTT.

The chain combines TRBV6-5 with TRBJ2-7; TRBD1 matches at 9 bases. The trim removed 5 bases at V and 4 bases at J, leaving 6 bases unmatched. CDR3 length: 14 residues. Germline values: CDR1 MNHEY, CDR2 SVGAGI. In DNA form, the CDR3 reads TGTGCCAGCAGTGAACCGGGACAGGGTTACGAGCAGTACTTC. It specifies CASSEPGQGYEQYF.

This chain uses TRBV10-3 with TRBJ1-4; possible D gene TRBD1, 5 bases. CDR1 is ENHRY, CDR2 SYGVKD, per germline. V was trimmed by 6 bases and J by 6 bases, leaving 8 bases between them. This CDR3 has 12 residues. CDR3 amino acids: CAISDSDEKLFF. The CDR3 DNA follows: TGTGCCATCAGCGACAGCGATGAAAAACTGTTTTTT.

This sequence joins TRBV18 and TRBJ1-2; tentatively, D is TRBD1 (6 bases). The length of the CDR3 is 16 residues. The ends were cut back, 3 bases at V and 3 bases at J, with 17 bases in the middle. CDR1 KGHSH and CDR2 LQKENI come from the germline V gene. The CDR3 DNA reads TGTGCCAGCTCACCTCGCGGAAACAGGGTAGACTATGGCTACACCTTC. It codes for CASSPRGNRVDYGYTF. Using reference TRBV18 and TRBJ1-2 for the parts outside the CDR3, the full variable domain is NAGVMQNPRHLVRRRGQEARLRCSPMKGHSHVYWYRQLPEEGLKFMVYLQKENIIDESGMPKERFSAEFPKEGPSILRIQQVVRGDSAAYFCASSPRGNRVDYGYTFGSGTRLTVV.